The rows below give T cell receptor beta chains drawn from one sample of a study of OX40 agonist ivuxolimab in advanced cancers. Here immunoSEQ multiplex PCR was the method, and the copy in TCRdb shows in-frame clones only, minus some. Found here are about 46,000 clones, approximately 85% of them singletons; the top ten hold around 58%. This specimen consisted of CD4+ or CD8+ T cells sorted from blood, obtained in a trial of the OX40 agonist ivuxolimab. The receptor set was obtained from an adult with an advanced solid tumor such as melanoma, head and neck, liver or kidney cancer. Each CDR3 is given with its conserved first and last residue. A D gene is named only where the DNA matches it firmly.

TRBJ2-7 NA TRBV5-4 TGTGCCAGCAGTTCTCCGGGGGCCACATACGAGCAGTACTTC CASSSPGATYEQYF
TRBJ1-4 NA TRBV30 TGTGCCTGGAGCTACTTTAATGAAAAACTGTTTTTT CAWSYFNEKLFF
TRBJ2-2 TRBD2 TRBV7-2 TGTGCCAGCAGCTTAACTATACTAGCGGGACTGAACACCGGGGAGCTGTTTTTT CASSLTILAGLNTGELFF
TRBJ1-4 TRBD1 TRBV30 TGTGCCTGGAGTGTACTCGGGACAGGGTTGTTTTTT CAWSVLGTGLFF
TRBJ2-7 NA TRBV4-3 TGCGCCAGCAGCCAAGATGGGAGTACAGGTCCCTACGAGCAGTACTTC CASSQDGSTGPYEQYF
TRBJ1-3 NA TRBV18 TGTGCCAGCTCACCAAGTTCCGGTCCTGGAAACACCATATATTTT CASSPSSGPGNTIYF
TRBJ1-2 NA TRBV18 TGTGCCAGCTCAGCAACGGCCCCCGGTGGCTACACCTTC CASSATAPGGYTF
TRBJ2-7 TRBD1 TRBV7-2 TGTGCCAGCAGCTCGACAGGGGACTCCCTATCCTACGAGCAGTACTTC CASSSTGDSLSYEQYF
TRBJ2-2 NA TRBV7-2 TGTGCCAGCAGTTCGAACACCGGGGAGCTGTTTTTT CASSSNTGELFF
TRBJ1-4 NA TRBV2 TGTGCCAGCCGTTCCGGCAGGCTTAATGAAAAACTGTTTTTT CASRSGRLNEKLFF